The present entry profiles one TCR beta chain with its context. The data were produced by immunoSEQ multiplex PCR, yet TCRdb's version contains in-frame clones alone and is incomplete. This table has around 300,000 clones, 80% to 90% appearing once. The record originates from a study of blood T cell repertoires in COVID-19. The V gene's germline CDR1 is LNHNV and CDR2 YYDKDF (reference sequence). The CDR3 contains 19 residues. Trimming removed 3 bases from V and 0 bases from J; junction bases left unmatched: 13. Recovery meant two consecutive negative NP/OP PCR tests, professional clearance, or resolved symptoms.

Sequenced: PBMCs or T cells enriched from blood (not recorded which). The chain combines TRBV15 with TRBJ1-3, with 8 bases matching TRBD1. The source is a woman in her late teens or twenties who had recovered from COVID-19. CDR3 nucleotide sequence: TGTGCCACCAGCAGGACCGTAGGGAGCACAGGGGGCTCTGGAAACACCATATATTTT. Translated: CATSRTVGSTGGSGNTIYF. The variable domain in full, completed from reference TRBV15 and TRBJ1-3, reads DAMVIQNPRYQVTQFGKPVTLSCSQTLNHNVMYWYQQKSSQAPKLLFHYYDKDFNNEADTPDNFQSRRPNTSFCFLDIRSPGLGDTAMYLCATSRTVGSTGGSGNTIYFGEGSWLTVV.